This passage covers 12 T cell receptor beta chains from one sample sequenced in a study of vaccination effects on CD4 cells after COVID-19. This table comes from immunoSEQ multiplex PCR, and its TCRdb copy is limited to in-frame clones, with some not included. The sample includes tens of thousands of clones, just over 75% of them seen just once. No antigen has been assigned to these receptors. Following culture for approximately ten days, CD4+ T cells were isolated. This individual contracted SARS-CoV-2 between March and December 2020, as verified by PCR. Participants were vaccinated with two doses of either the BNT162b2 or mRNA-1273 vaccine. The sample was CD4+ T cells from PBMCs cultured without peptide, taken after COVID-19 vaccination. These receptors all come from a human donor who had a prior SARS-CoV-2 infection.

V is TRBV27 and J is TRBJ1-2; no definite D call. The V gene lost 2 bases and the J gene lost 2 bases, with 6 bases spanning the gap. Germline V gene lookup returns CDR1 MNHEY and CDR2 SMNVEV (reference sequence). The CDR3 loop spans 13 amino acids. Here the CDR3 DNA reads TGTGCCAGCAGTTTAAAGGGCAACTATGGCTACACCTTC. It specifies CASSLKGNYGYTF.

This clone was counted once. The rearrangement links TRBV19 to TRBJ2-3, with D hard to call. Germline loops: CDR1 LNHDA, CDR2 SQIVND (reference sequence). CDR3 length equals 13 residues. V was shortened by 0 bases and J by 8 bases, with 9 bases between the two germline ends. The chain's CDR3 is CASSIDLSATQYF. The CDR3 DNA is TGTGCCAGTAGTATAGACCTTTCGGCTACGCAGTATTTT. Using reference TRBV19 and TRBJ2-3 for the parts outside the CDR3, the full variable domain is DGGITQSPKYLFRKEGQNVTLSCEQNLNHDAMYWYRQDPGQGLRLIYYSQIVNDFQKGDIAEGYSVSREKKESFPLTVTSAQKNPTAFYLCASSIDLSATQYFGPGTRLTVL.

CDR3: CASSLFGGDGTDTQYF. The DNA of the CDR3 is TGTGCCAGCAGCTTATTCGGGGGGGACGGCACAGATACGCAGTATTTT. The rearrangement uses TRBV7-3 and TRBJ2-3; 8 bases match TRBD2. The CDR3 runs 16 residues. Germline V gene sequence: CDR1 SGHTA, CDR2 FQGTGA. V lost 2 bases to trimming and J lost 1 base; unmatched junction nucleotides: 5. Based on the CDR3 plus reference TRBV7-3 and TRBJ2-3, the full variable domain is GAGVSQTPSNKVTEKGKYVELRCDPISGHTALYWYRQSLGQGPEFLIYFQGTGAADDSGLPNDRFFAVRPEGSVSTLKIQRTERGDSAVYLCASSLFGGDGTDTQYFGPGTRLTVL.

This clone showed up just a few times. The chain couples TRBV6-2 or TRBV6-3 to TRBJ2-7; TRBD1 matches 7 bases. Germline loops: CDR1 MNHEY, CDR2 SVGEGT. The CDR3 is 18 residues long. V shed 4 bases and J 7 bases; nucleotides not matched to a gene: 22. For the CDR3, the DNA is TGTGCCAGCAGTTCTTTACGAACCGGGACAGTCGACTTGGAAGAGCAGTACTTC. As protein: CASSSLRTGTVDLEEQYF.

The chain joins TRBV11-2 to TRBJ2-7; a possible D gene is TRBD1 (6 bases). The CDR3 is 15 amino acids. Germline CDR1 and CDR2: SGHAT and FQNNGV. Trimming took 2 bases from V and 0 from J, leaving 11 bases between them. CDR3 sequence (DNA): TGTGCCAGCAGCTTACAGGGGTGGGACTCCTACGAGCAGTACTTC. Its protein is CASSLQGWDSYEQYF.

The chain joins TRBV9 to TRBJ1-4; D is possibly TRBD1 (6 bases). CDR3 size: 17 residues. Germline loops: CDR1 SGDLS, CDR2 YYNGEE. V gave up 0 bases and J gave up 0 bases, with 12 bases separating them. The CDR3 loop reads CASSVAGVYATNEKLFF. As DNA, the CDR3 is TGTGCCAGCAGCGTAGCAGGGGTCTATGCAACTAATGAAAAACTGTTTTTT.

The chain recombines TRBV11-2 with TRBJ2-2; D gene unclear. V shed 3 bases and J shed 7 bases, with 9 bases lying between them. This CDR3 has 13 amino acids. CDR1 is SGHAT and CDR2 is FQNNGV in the germline V gene. CDR3 residues: CASSFTSIGELFF. The CDR3 region has the DNA TGTGCCAGCAGCTTCACCTCGATCGGGGAGCTGTTTTTT.

V usage is TRBV4-3 and J usage is TRBJ2-7; TRBD2 matches at 7 bases. This CDR3 spans 17 amino acids. Germline V lookup: CDR1 LGHNA, CDR2 YSLEER. J lost 2 bases, V lost 2 bases, and 12 bases had no gene match. CDR3 sequence (DNA): TGCGCCAGCAGCCAATCCCCCCCCAGCGGGGATCCCTACGAGCAGTACTTC. Its protein is CASSQSPPSGDPYEQYF.

V is TRBV5-1 and J is TRBJ2-2; tentative D call: TRBD1 (5 bases). The V gene's germline CDR1 is SGHRS and CDR2 YFSETQ. V gave up 0 bases and J gave up 7 bases, with 13 bases separating them. The CDR3 runs to 15 residues. In nucleotides, the CDR3 is TGCGCCAGCAGCTTGGGGGGCCGGGTTGGCGGGGAGCTGTTTTTT. Amino acid sequence: CASSLGGRVGGELFF.

This clone was recorded only once. This chain links TRBV4-2 with TRBJ2-3, with 7 bases matching TRBD2. The CDR3 has 14 amino acids. Trimming took 3 bases from V and 6 from J; bases not matched to a gene: 6. The germline gives CDR1 LGHNA, CDR2 YNFKEQ. DNA for the CDR3: TGTGCCAGCAGCCAGGGCGGGAGAGGGGATACGCAGTATTTT. It translates to CASSQGGRGDTQYF.

This clone was seen only a few times. The chain links TRBV6-6 to TRBJ1-1; no clear D. The CDR3 is 12 amino acids. V was trimmed by 6 bases and J by 1 base, leaving 6 bases between them. Germline CDR1 and CDR2: MNHNY and SVGAGI (reference sequence). CDR3 residues: CASSGRNTEAFF. In nucleotides, the CDR3 is TGTGCCAGCAGCGGCAGGAACACTGAAGCTTTCTTT.

V and J are TRBV9 and TRBJ2-3; 10 bases are a match to TRBD2. V was clipped by 4 bases and J by 2 bases; unmatched bases: 4. Looked up from germline, CDR1 is SGDLS and CDR2 is YYNGEE. This CDR3 contains 15 residues. The DNA for the CDR3 is TGTGCCAGCAGCCGAGCGGGGGGGGCCACAGATACGCAGTATTTT. Its translation is CASSRAGGATDTQYF.